A selection of T cell receptor beta chains follows, all from one sample in a study of T cell responses to AZD1222 COVID-19 vaccine. Profiling relied on immunoSEQ multiplex PCR, and the TCRdb table lists in-frame clones only, not all of them. Of about 39,000 clones detected, 90% appear once; the ten largest clones hold about 36%. The input for sequencing was peripheral blood, taken 28 days after the second AZD1222 dose. These receptors originate from an adult who received the AZD1222 COVID-19 vaccine. Each CDR3 is given with its conserved first and last residue. The D gene is left open where the match is weak. Size is stated for part of the rows, as once, few or many counts, or as a class when the clone is expanded.

- | TRBJ2-5 | TRBV7-6 | TRBD1 | TGTGCCAGCAGCTTGTGGACAGGAAAGGAATCGTACTTC | CASSLWTGKESYF
- | TRBJ1-2 | TRBV19 | TRBD1 | TGTGCCAGTAGTATCCAGACAGGGGACTATGGCTACACCTTC | CASSIQTGDYGYTF
- | TRBJ2-7 | TRBV30 | - | TGTGCCTGGAGTGTACACGGGGTTTACGAGCAGTACTTC | CAWSVHGVYEQYF
- | TRBJ2-1 | TRBV6-4 | - | TGTGCCAGCAGTGACGGCCCGGGGGTCGGTGAGCAGTTCTTC | CASSDGPGVGEQFF
- | TRBJ1-5 | TRBV29-1 | - | TGCAGCGTTGTGGAGGCCTTGGGCAATCAGCCCCAGCATTTT | CSVVEALGNQPQHF
- | TRBJ2-5 | TRBV10-2 | TRBD2 | TGCGCCAGCAGTGCAACCGGGACTAGCCACGAGACCCAGTACTTC | CASSATGTSHETQYF
- | TRBJ2-7 | TRBV5-4 | - | TGTGCCAGCAGCTTCTCGGGGGACGAGCAGTACTTC | CASSFSGDEQYF
- | TRBJ1-3 | TRBV19 | - | TGTGCCAGTAGTAGCACCGCAGGGAGCTCTGGAAACACCATATATTTT | CASSSTAGSSGNTIYF
few | TRBJ1-2 | TRBV20-1 | - | TGCAGTGCTAGTGCCCAGGAGGGCCATGGCTACACCTTC | CSASAQEGHGYTF
- | TRBJ1-1 | TRBV6-5 | - | TGTGCCAGCAGTTATATTACGGCAGGAGCGAACACTGAAGCTTTCTTT | CASSYITAGANTEAFF
- | TRBJ2-3 | TRBV6-5 | - | TGTGCCAGCAGTCGTTCCTCAGATACGCAGTATTTT | CASSRSSDTQYF
few | TRBJ1-1 | TRBV7-8 | - | TGTGCCAGCAGCTTAAACAACCCGAACACTGAAGCTTTCTTT | CASSLNNPNTEAFF
once | TRBJ1-4 | TRBV25-1 | TRBD1 | TGTGCCAGCAGTGGAAACCGGGACAGGAGACTGTTTTTT | CASSGNRDRRLFF
- | TRBJ2-7 | TRBV10-1 | - | TGCGCCACCTCACAGGCGGTCGGGGGCGAGCAGTACTTC | CATSQAVGGEQYF
- | TRBJ1-5 | TRBV11-2 | - | TGTGCCAGCAGCTTAGGGGGGGCGGGTGGCAATCAGCCCCAGCATTTT | CASSLGGAGGNQPQHF
- | TRBJ2-1 | TRBV5-5 | TRBD2 | TGTGCCAGCAGCTTGACTAGCGGGGGGGCAAATGAGCAGTTCTTC | CASSLTSGGANEQFF
once | TRBJ1-2 | TRBV21-1 | - | TGTGCCAGCAGCACCCTTCTCGGGGCCTGCCTTAACTATGGCTACACCTTC | CASSTLLGACLNYGYTF
- | TRBJ1-1 | TRBV7-2 | - | TGTGCCAGCAGCTTCCGACAGGATTGGAACACTGAAGCTTTCTTT | CASSFRQDWNTEAFF
- | TRBJ2-2 | TRBV10-3 | TRBD1 | TGTGCCGTGAACAGGGGGACGAACACCGGGGAGCTGTTTTTT | CAVNRGTNTGELFF
- | TRBJ1-1 | TRBV7-9 | - | TGTGCCAGCAGCTTAGGGGCGACCACTGAAGCTTTCTTT | CASSLGATTEAFF
- | TRBJ2-1 | TRBV14 | - | TGTGCCAGCAGCCATCCCGGGGGGCCCAGCTCCTACAATGAGCAGTTCTTC | CASSHPGGPSSYNEQFF
- | TRBJ1-1 | TRBV29-1 | TRBD1 | TGCAGCGTGGGACAGGGAGTAAGGGGCAAAGCTTTCTTT | CSVGQGVRGKAFF
- | TRBJ1-2 | TRBV6-5 | TRBD1 | TGTGCCAGCAGAGGGGACAGATCTAACTATGGCTACACCTTC | CASRGDRSNYGYTF
- | TRBJ2-5 | TRBV5-1 | - | TGCGCCAGCAGCAGGGGGGGTAGCGAGGAGACCCAGTACTTC | CASSRGGSEETQYF
- | TRBJ1-1 | TRBV6-2/TRBV6-3 | - | TGTGCCAGCAGTTACACCCAGGGGAACACTGAAGCTTTCTTT | CASSYTQGNTEAFF
- | TRBJ1-2 | TRBV5-8 | - | TGTGCCAGCAGCTTGGAACAGGGAACTTATGGCTACACCTTC | CASSLEQGTYGYTF
- | TRBJ1-6 | TRBV3-1/TRBV3-2 | TRBD1 | TGTGCCAGCAGCCCCTTACAGGGGGCCAGCAATTCACCCCTCCACTTT | CASSPLQGASNSPLHF
- | TRBJ2-1 | TRBV6-5 | - | TGTGCCACACAGGGAAGGGAGCAGTTCTTC | CATQGREQFF
few | TRBJ2-2 | TRBV6-6 | - | TGTGCCAGCAGTTCAATACAGGGTTTGGCCGGGGAGCTGTTTTTT | CASSSIQGLAGELFF
- | TRBJ1-2 | TRBV2 | - | TGTGCCAGCAGTGGCCCAGGGGCAGGCTATGGCTACACCTTC | CASSGPGAGYGYTF
- | TRBJ2-5 | TRBV19 | TRBD2 | TGTGCCAGTAGCCCCGGGGGGGAAGAGACCCAGTACTTC | CASSPGGEETQYF
- | TRBJ2-1 | TRBV6-2/TRBV6-3 | TRBD2 | TGTGCCAGCAGTTACGAGGTACTAGCGGGGGGCGGAAATGAGCAGTTCTTC | CASSYEVLAGGGNEQFF
once | TRBJ1-3 | TRBV9 | - | TGTGCCAGCACCGAAGGGGGCTCTGGAAACACCATATATTTT | CASTEGGSGNTIYF
- | TRBJ1-3 | TRBV20-1 | - | TGCAGTGCTAGTTCAGGGGCCTCTGGAAACACCATATATTTT | CSASSGASGNTIYF
- | TRBJ2-2 | TRBV4-3 | - | TGCGCCAGCAGCCAAGCCCGGGATACCGGGGAGCTGTTTTTT | CASSQARDTGELFF
- | TRBJ2-3 | TRBV9 | - | TGTGCCAGCAACCTAGTGTCCACAGATACGCAGTATTTT | CASNLVSTDTQYF
once | TRBJ1-1 | TRBV7-2 | - | TGTGCCAGCAGCATGGATGGGGGGGTGGACACTGAAGCTTTCTTT | CASSMDGGVDTEAFF
- | TRBJ2-7 | TRBV27 | - | TGTGCCAGCAGTTTTGACGGGGACTACGAGCAGTACTTC | CASSFDGDYEQYF
- | TRBJ2-1 | TRBV6-5 | TRBD1 | TGTGCCAGCAGTAGGACAGGGACTTACAATGAGCAGTTCTTC | CASSRTGTYNEQFF
- | TRBJ1-1 | TRBV2 | - | TGTGCCAGCAGTGAAGGAAGAGGCGCAGCTTTCTTT | CASSEGRGAAFF
- | TRBJ1-2 | TRBV7-2 | - | TGTGCCAGCAGCTTATCTGGGACGAACTATGGCTACACCTTC | CASSLSGTNYGYTF
- | TRBJ2-2 | TRBV25-1 | TRBD2 | TGTGCCAGCACGAATAGCGGGGGCACCGGGGAGCTGTTTTTT | CASTNSGGTGELFF